One sample yielded the 27 T cell receptor beta chains listed below, sequenced in a study of regulatory T cells in long-lasting Graves disease. Arm-PCR with iRepertoire HTBI primers amplified the CDR3 regions for these TCR beta libraries. TCRdb ran MiXCR on the multiplex PCR reads and lists one entry per CDR3 protein. The sample contains about 540,000 distinct CDR3 sequences, about 13% of which appear only once. Time point meaning: newly diagnosed GD, antithyroid drugs for less than 3 months. RNA isolated from PBMCs was used to make the TCR library. The sample was also linked to a second study, of T cells in Graves' hyperthyroidism and ophthalmopathy.

The sample here was peripheral blood mononuclear cells (PBMCs), taken at new diagnosis, from a patient treated with antithyroid drugs. These TCRs come from a man between 25 and 39 years old with Graves disease.

Details on this clonotype: The missing conserved phenylalanine or tryptophan at the end of this CDR3 makes a read error likely. The V gene is TRBV5-1, the J gene TRBJ1-1; D gene uncertain. V was shortened by 0 bases and J by 7 bases, with 7 bases between the two germline ends. This CDR3 has 12 residues. Germline V gene sequence: CDR1 SGHRS, CDR2 YFSETQ. CDR3 loop: CASSLGEVEAFL. The CDR3 DNA follows: TGCGCCAGCAGCTTGGGAGAGGTTGAAGCTTTCCTT.

This clonotype was observed at least ten times. The J gene is TRBJ2-3, the V gene TRBV12-3 or TRBV12-4; 7 bases line up with TRBD2. V was pared by 5 bases and J by 5 bases, with 7 bases of the junction left unmatched. The CDR3 has 14 residues. The DNA of the CDR3 is TGTGCCAGCAGTCCAACTAGCGCCGGAGATACGCAGTATTTT. Translating gives CASSPTSAGDTQYF.

The rearrangement joins TRBV29-1 to TRBJ2-3; D unclear. Trimming pared 4 bases from V and 2 bases from J, leaving 13 bases between. This CDR3 is built from 14 residues. Germline CDR1 and CDR2: SQVTM and ANQGSEA. The CDR3 sequence is CSVGSLRATDTQYF. CDR3 coding DNA: TGCAGCGTTGGGTCTCTACGGGCCACAGATACGCAGTATTTT.

There are a few counts of this clonotype. This chain links TRBV12-3 or TRBV12-4 with TRBJ2-7, with D unclear. The ends were cut back, 5 bases at V and 5 bases at J, with 16 bases in the middle. This CDR3 is built from 14 residues. The CDR3 loop reads CASSPLTARNEQYF. In DNA form, the CDR3 reads TGTGCCAGCAGTCCTCTGACTGCCCGGAACGAGCAGTACTTC.

Many counts were recorded for this clonotype. The V call is TRBV20-1, the J call TRBJ2-5, with 11 nucleotides matching TRBD2. The germline V gene encodes CDR1 DFQATT and CDR2 SNEGSKA (reference sequence). With V trimmed by 8 bases and J by 3 bases, 8 bases remained unmatched. The CDR3 spans 14 residues. The CDR3 coding sequence is TGCAGTTCCGGGACTAGCGGCATGAAAGAGACCCAGTACTTC. The encoded protein is CSSGTSGMKETQYF.

This chain uses TRBV5-4 with TRBJ1-1; D gene unclear. This CDR3 has 12 residues. Per the germline V gene, CDR1 is SGHNT and CDR2 is YYREEE (reference sequence). Trimming shortened V by 5 bases and J by 6 bases, and 11 bases separated the two germline ends. As DNA, the CDR3 is TGTGCCAGCAGTTACGGGAGGGCTGAAGCTTTCTTT. Translating gives CASSYGRAEAFF.

Remarks on this clonotype: One end of the junction fails to match germline, which may point to a read error. The gene calls are TRBV18 and TRBJ2-7; 7 bases match TRBD1. From germline, CDR1 is KGHSH and CDR2 LQKENI. The CDR3 extends over 14 amino acids. This chain's CDR3 is CASSPGQSSYEQHF. The CDR3 nucleotides read TGTGCCAGCTCACCGGGACAGAGCTCCTACGAGCAGCACTTC.

At least ten counts were recorded for this clonotype. The chain employs TRBV12-3 or TRBV12-4 and TRBJ2-2; perhaps D is TRBD1 or TRBD2 (5 bases each). CDR3 size: 14 residues. V was cut by 6 bases and J by 6 bases, with 14 bases left in between. This CDR3 reads CASSSGTPSGELFF. CDR3 DNA sequence: TGTGCCAGCAGCTCCGGGACCCCTTCCGGGGAGCTGTTTTTT.

This clonotype was observed many times. The J gene is TRBJ2-3, the V gene TRBV7-9; TRBD2 matches at 8 bases. V was pared by 5 bases and J by 2 bases, with 15 bases of the junction left unmatched. In germline, CDR1 is SEHNR, CDR2 FQNEAQ (reference sequence). The CDR3 spans 18 residues. The CDR3 spells CASSPYEWTSRSTDTQYF. The CDR3 DNA sequence: TGTGCCAGCAGCCCATACGAATGGACTAGCCGTTCCACAGATACGCAGTATTTT. Based on the CDR3 plus reference TRBV7-9 and TRBJ2-3, the full variable domain is DTGVSQNPRHKITKRGQNVTFRCDPISEHNRLYWYRQTLGQGPEFLTYFQNEAQLEKSRLLSDRFSAERPKGSFSTLEIQRTEQGDSAMYLCASSPYEWTSRSTDTQYFGPGTRLTVL.

The chain carries TRBV5-1 and TRBJ1-4, with 10 bases aligning to TRBD1. The CDR3 length is 23 residues. The V gene end was trimmed by 0 bases and the J gene end by 3 bases; junction bases not matched to a gene: 23. Germline V gives CDR1 SGHRS, CDR2 YFSETQ. The CDR3 is CASSLARNLTGTGDLRANEKLFF. In DNA, the CDR3 is TGCGCCAGCAGCTTGGCCCGAAATCTTACCGGGACAGGGGACCTTAGGGCTAATGAAAAACTGTTTTTT.

J is TRBJ2-3 and V is TRBV11-2, with 7 bases identical to TRBD2. Germline CDR1 SGHAT, CDR2 FQNNGV. This CDR3 is 16 amino acids long. The ends lost 3 bases at V and 0 bases at J; junction bases unmatched: 6. The CDR3 is CASSFDGRASTDTQYF. The CDR3 DNA follows: TGTGCCAGCAGCTTTGATGGGAGGGCTAGCACAGATACGCAGTATTTT.

This clonotype was detected many times. The gene calls are TRBV19 and TRBJ2-1; D possibly uses TRBD1 or TRBD2 (6 bases each). Germline V gene sequence: CDR1 LNHDA, CDR2 SQIVND (reference sequence). The germline V and J ends were trimmed by 9 bases and 4 bases, with 19 bases remaining between them. CDR3 length equals 15 residues. The CDR3 DNA follows: TGTGCCAGCAGCATCGGGGGCGGACGGTACAATGAGCAGTTCTTC. This encodes CASSIGGGRYNEQFF.

This clonotype was detected only a few times. The genes are TRBV27 and TRBJ1-6; perhaps TRBD1 as D (5 bases). Deletions cut 3 bases from V and 10 bases from J, with 16 bases between. This CDR3 contains 15 residues. The germline CDR1 and CDR2 sequences are MNHEY and SMNVEV (reference sequence). The CDR3 nucleotides read TGTGCCAGCAGTTTCGTACAGGAGGGCTACTCACCCCTCCACTTT. Protein product: CASSFVQEGYSPLHF.

This clonotype was seen repeatedly, ten times or more. V and J are TRBV15 and TRBJ2-6, with TRBD1 matching 7 bases. The length of the CDR3 is 15 residues. V lost 9 bases and J lost 0; bases outside the gene matches: 5. Germline loops: CDR1 LNHNV, CDR2 YYDKDF (reference sequence). CDR3 DNA sequence: TGTGCCACTCGGACAGGAACCTCTGGGGCCAACGTCCTGACTTTC. The encoded protein is CATRTGTSGANVLTF.

This clonotype showed up just a few times. The chain joins TRBV12-3 or TRBV12-4 to TRBJ2-7; D may be TRBD1 (6 bases). The CDR3 contains 17 residues. Trimming removed 10 bases from V and 4 bases from J, with 29 bases in between. The CDR3, as DNA: TGTGCCATCAGCCACTTTACCCGGGGACACTCGTCTTACGAGCAGTACTTC. Translated, it gives CAISHFTRGHSSYEQYF.

This clonotype was observed many times. The genes are TRBV12-3 or TRBV12-4 and TRBJ2-7; 9 nucleotides line up with TRBD2. The CDR3 spans 15 residues. V was pared by 7 bases and J by 7 bases, with 14 bases of the junction left unmatched. The CDR3 DNA reads TGTGCCAGCACGACTAGCGGACTTTCGATATCTGAGCAGTACTTC. Its translation is CASTTSGLSISEQYF.

This clonotype came up many times. This chain joins TRBV2 and TRBJ2-1; D is possibly TRBD2 (6 bases). The CDR3 runs 15 residues. Germline V CDR1 and CDR2: SNHLY, FYNNEI. Trimming left V 3 bases short and J 0 bases short, with 9 bases between. Written as DNA, the CDR3 is TGTGCCAGCAGTGAGGAGGAGGGCTCCTACAATGAGCAGTTCTTC. This encodes CASSEEEGSYNEQFF.

This clonotype was counted at least ten times. The chain joins TRBV11-2 to TRBJ2-7; TRBD2 might be the D (6 bases). The CDR3 loop spans 13 amino acids. CDR1 and CDR2 from the germline V gene are SGHAT and FQNNGV. Trimming took off 3 bases at V and 6 bases at J, with 12 bases between the two ends. In DNA form, the CDR3 reads TGTGCCAGCAGCTTCGGGGGAACAGGCGAGCAGTACTTC. Its translation is CASSFGGTGEQYF.

This rearrangement joins TRBV4-1 to TRBJ1-2, with D possibly TRBD1 on 6 matching bases. Trimming stripped 1 base from V and 2 bases from J, with 11 bases between. The germline CDR1 and CDR2 sequences are MGHRA and YSYEKL. The CDR3 totals 15 residues. CDR3 in DNA: TGCGCCAGCAGCCAAGGCCGGGACAAAAACTATGGCTACACCTTC. The encoded protein is CASSQGRDKNYGYTF.

This clonotype was found many times. The chain links TRBV20-1 to TRBJ2-5, with D uncertain. The CDR3 extends over 14 amino acids. CDR1 is DFQATT and CDR2 is SNEGSKA in the germline V gene (reference sequence). CDR3 nucleotides: TGCAGCCTAATGGCCAGGTTCCAGCAAGAGACCCAGTACTTC. Translating gives CSLMARFQQETQYF.

This clonotype was seen many times. CDR3 sequence (DNA): TGTGCCAGCAGCTTACGGGGCAGGGGGTCGGATCAGCCCCAGCATTTT. The encoded protein is CASSLRGRGSDQPQHF. The chain is built from TRBV7-8 and TRBJ1-5, with 7 nucleotides matching TRBD1. This CDR3 comprises 16 residues. V shed 2 bases, J shed 5 bases, and the junction held 9 bases outside the gene matches. Germline V gives CDR1 SGHVS, CDR2 FQNEAQ.

This clonotype was counted at least ten times. This chain uses TRBV29-1 with TRBJ2-7; the D gene is possibly TRBD1 (6 bases). The CDR3 runs 12 residues. V gave up 5 bases and J gave up 4 bases, with 12 bases separating them. CDR1 and CDR2 (germline): SQVTM, ANQGSEA. The CDR3 region has the DNA TGCAGCGTTCGATCGGACAGTTACGAGCAGTACTTC. Translating it yields CSVRSDSYEQYF.

Ten or more counts support this clonotype. The chain links TRBV7-8 to TRBJ2-3; 12 nucleotides agree with TRBD2. Germline CDR1 SGHVS, CDR2 FQNEAQ. J was trimmed by 4 bases and V by 0 bases; bases with no gene match: 2. The CDR3 is made up of 16 amino acids. This CDR3 is CASSLALAGGSDTQYF. DNA of the CDR3: TGTGCCAGCAGCTTAGCACTAGCGGGAGGATCAGATACGCAGTATTTT.

V usage is TRBV20-1 and J usage is TRBJ1-2; possibly TRBD1 for D (6 bases). With 0 bases removed from V and 8 bases from J, the gap between germline ends came to 16 bases. CDR1 is DFQATT and CDR2 is SNEGSKA in the germline V gene (reference sequence). This CDR3 comprises 14 residues. The CDR3, as DNA: TGCAGTGCTAGAGATATTACGGGGGCAGGGGGCTACACCTTC. This gives the protein CSARDITGAGGYTF.

This clonotype was seen many times. In DNA form, the CDR3 reads TGTGCCAGCAGTGCTGGGTCGACCTCAACTAATGAAAAACTGTTTTTT. As protein: CASSAGSTSTNEKLFF. The J gene is TRBJ1-4, the V gene TRBV25-1; D is unclear. The germline CDR1 and CDR2 sequences are MGHDK and SYGVNS. Deletions cut 4 bases from V and 0 bases from J, with 12 bases between. The CDR3 consists of 16 residues.

The chain joins TRBV2 to TRBJ2-1; 9 positions match TRBD1. Germline values: CDR1 SNHLY, CDR2 FYNNEI. The CDR3 has 13 residues. The trim removed 8 bases at V and 7 bases at J, leaving 6 bases unmatched. The CDR3 loop reads CASGTGFWNEQFF. Here the CDR3 DNA reads TGTGCCAGCGGGACAGGGTTTTGGAATGAGCAGTTCTTC. Using reference TRBV2 and TRBJ2-1 for the parts outside the CDR3, the full variable domain is EPEVTQTPSHQVTQMGQEVILRCVPISNHLYFYWYRQILGQKVEFLVSFYNNEISEKSEIFDDQFSVERPDGSNFTLKIRSTKLEDSAMYFCASGTGFWNEQFFGPGTRLTVL.

This clonotype has a count of ten or more. The rearrangement links TRBV5-1 to TRBJ1-2, with 7 bases identical to TRBD1. Germline CDR1 is SGHRS and CDR2 is YFSETQ. The CDR3 totals 14 residues. The V and J ends lost 4 bases and 4 bases, in that order; junction bases with no gene match: 7. The CDR3 reads CASSVGTALYGYTF. The CDR3 bases are TGCGCCAGCAGCGTTGGGACAGCACTCTATGGCTACACCTTC.